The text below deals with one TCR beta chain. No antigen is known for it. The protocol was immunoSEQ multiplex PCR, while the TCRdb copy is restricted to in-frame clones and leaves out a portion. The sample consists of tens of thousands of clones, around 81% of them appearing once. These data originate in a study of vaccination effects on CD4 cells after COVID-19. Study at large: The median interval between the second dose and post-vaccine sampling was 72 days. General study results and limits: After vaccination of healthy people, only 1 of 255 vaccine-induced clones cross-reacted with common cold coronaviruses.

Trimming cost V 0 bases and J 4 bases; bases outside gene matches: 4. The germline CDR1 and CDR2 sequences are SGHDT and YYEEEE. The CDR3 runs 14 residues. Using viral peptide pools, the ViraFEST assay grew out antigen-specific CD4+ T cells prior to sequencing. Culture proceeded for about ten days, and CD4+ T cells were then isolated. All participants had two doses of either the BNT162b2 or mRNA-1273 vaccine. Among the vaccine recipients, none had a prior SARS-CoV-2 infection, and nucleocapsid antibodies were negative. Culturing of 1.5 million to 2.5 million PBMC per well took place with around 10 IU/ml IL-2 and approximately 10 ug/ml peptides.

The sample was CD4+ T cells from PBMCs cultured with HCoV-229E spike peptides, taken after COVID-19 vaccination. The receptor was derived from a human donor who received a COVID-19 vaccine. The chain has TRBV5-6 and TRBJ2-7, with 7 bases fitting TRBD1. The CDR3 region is CASSLVDRSYEQYV. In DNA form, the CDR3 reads TGTGCCAGCAGCTTGGTGGACAGGAGTTACGAGCAGTACGTC.